The clone carrying this T cell receptor beta chain was seen a single time. This record comes from a study of blood T cell repertoires in COVID-19. Germline-derived CDR1 and CDR2 are LNHDA and SQIVND (reference sequence). This CDR3 region has 18 residues. Trimming stripped 5 bases from V and 0 bases from J, with 19 bases between. The data were produced by immunoSEQ multiplex PCR, yet TCRdb's version contains in-frame clones alone and is incomplete. The sample has under 200,000 clones; about 80% are singletons. What was sequenced was peripheral blood. The receptor comes from a man in his 70s who had recovered from COVID-19. The V and J genes are TRBV19 and TRBJ1-4, with D unresolved. The CDR3 DNA sequence: TGTGCCAGTAGTCACCGCACTCTGATTGAACCAACTAATGAAAAACTGTTTTTT. Translation gives CASSHRTLIEPTNEKLFF.